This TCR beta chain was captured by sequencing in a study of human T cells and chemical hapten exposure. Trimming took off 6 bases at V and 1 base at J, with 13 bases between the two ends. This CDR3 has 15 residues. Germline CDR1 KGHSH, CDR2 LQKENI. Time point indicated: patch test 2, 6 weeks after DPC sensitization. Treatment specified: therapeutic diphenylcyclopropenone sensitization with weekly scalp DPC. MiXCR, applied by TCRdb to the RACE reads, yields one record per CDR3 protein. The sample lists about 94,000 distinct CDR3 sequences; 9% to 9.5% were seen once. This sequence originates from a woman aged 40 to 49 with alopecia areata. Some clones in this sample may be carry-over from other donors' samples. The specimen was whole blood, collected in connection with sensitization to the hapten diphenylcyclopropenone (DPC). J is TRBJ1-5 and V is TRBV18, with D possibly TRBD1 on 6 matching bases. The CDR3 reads CASSPRGTSNQPQHF. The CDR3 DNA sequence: TGTGCCAGCTCGCCCAGGGGAACGAGCAATCAGCCCCAGCATTTT.